This TCR beta chain derives from a study of chemoradiotherapy in HPV16-positive cancers. Background on the study: Candidate HPV-specific T-cell clones and common TCR motifs came from functional assays in a couple of HPV16-positive patients. Overall study results and limits: Only a couple of HPV16-positive patients supplied the functional HPV-specificity definition. HPV-responsive T-cell expansion during chemoradiotherapy was linked to improved recurrence-free survival in HPV16-positive patients.

There are a few counts of this clone. Its target is unknown. Repeated repertoire sampling spanned the course of chemoradiotherapy. Germline V CDR1 and CDR2: SGHTA, FQGNSA. V gave up 5 bases and J gave up 4 bases; unmatched junction bases: 8. CDR3 size: 16 residues. The assay was immunoSEQ multiplex PCR, and TCRdb's table has in-frame clones only and misses some. The sample carries about 3,100 clones, about 90% recorded once. The clonotype originates from a human donor with HPV-associated anogenital cancer. This chain joins TRBV7-2 and TRBJ2-5, with 12 bases identical to TRBD2. The input for sequencing was tumor tissue, taken from a patient who underwent chemoradiotherapy. CDR3 sequence: CASSPLGGLAGETQYF. In DNA, the CDR3 is TGTGCCAGCAGCCCCCTGGGGGGACTAGCGGGAGAGACCCAGTACTTC.